This T cell receptor beta chain was recorded in a study of T cells after yellow fever vaccination. This CDR3 is built from 15 residues. Looked up from germline, CDR1 is SGHTA and CDR2 is FQGNSA. V shed 1 base and J shed 5 bases, with 14 bases lying between them. TCRdb redid the calling of the 5' RACE reads with MiXCR, one entry per CDR3 protein. In the table there are approximately 240,000 distinct CDR3 sequences, about 3.5% of which are singletons. Many counts were recorded for this clonotype. The sample in question was PBMCs, obtained 15 days after the yellow fever booster vaccination. This sequence joins TRBV7-2 and TRBJ2-5; maybe TRBD2 (6 bases). The sequence was collected from a man aged 18 to 35 who received the YFV17D yellow fever vaccine. CDR3 residues: CASSLGGGLGETQYF. Here the CDR3 DNA reads TGTGCCAGCAGCTTAGGTGGGGGGTTAGGCGAGACCCAGTACTTC.